This T cell receptor beta chain was retrieved from a study of type 1 regulatory T cells. Overall study: T-allo10 is a Tr1-enriched, alloantigen-specific CD4 T cell product made in vitro.

TCRdb fed the reads into MiXCR, producing one record per CDR3 protein. The sample has some 89,000 distinct CDR3 sequences, about a third seen once; the top ten hold less than 2.5%. Germline loops: CDR1 SGHTA, CDR2 FQGNSA. V was trimmed by 5 bases and J by 6 bases, leaving 8 bases between them. The CDR3 is 12 residues long. The J gene is TRBJ2-1, the V gene TRBV7-2; no reliable D call. Sequenced material: CD4+ T cells, either the whole sample or a sorted fraction (not recorded which). This clonotype originated in a human donor in good health. The CDR3 loop reads CASSPGSNEQFF. The CDR3 DNA reads TGTGCCAGCAGCCCCGGGTCCAATGAGCAGTTCTTC.